The clone carrying this T cell receptor beta chain was seen more than once but under ten times. Its specificity is unknown. This entry comes from a study of T-cell reconstitution after alpha-beta-depleted transplantation in children. Study-wide results and limits: The authors attributed T-cell counts and diversity one year after transplant mostly to newly produced T cells. Several hundred rapidly expanded clones from non-depleted graft cells reportedly supplied alpha-beta T cells about two months post-transplant.

Germline CDR1 reads SGHNT; CDR2 reads YYREEE (reference sequence). CDR3 length: 14 residues. The ends were cut back, 5 bases at V and 4 bases at J, with 15 bases in the middle. Preparing the TCRbeta library involved the use of unique molecular identifiers. TCRdb reprocessed the PCR reads with MiXCR, giving one entry per CDR3 protein. The sample lists 490,000 or so distinct CDR3 sequences, about 10% occurring once. The rearrangement uses TRBV5-4 and TRBJ1-2; D gene ambiguous. The TCR comes from a child aged 2-15 years with inherited bone marrow failure, due to receive a stem cell transplant. This material consisted of PBMCs, taken before TCRalphabeta/CD19-depleted stem cell transplant. In DNA, the CDR3 is TGTGCCAGCAGGATGTTGGACGGGATCTATGGCTACACCTTC. Amino acids: CASRMLDGIYGYTF.